Presented here are 17 T cell receptor beta chains from one specimen sequenced in a study of T-cell reconstitution after alpha-beta-depleted transplantation in children. Preparation of the TCRbeta library used unique molecular identifiers. TCRdb analysed the PCR reads with MiXCR anew, one entry per CDR3 protein. The data contain 500,000 to 750,000 distinct CDR3 sequences, 25% to 30% of them singletons. The sequences come from PBMCs, collected before TCRalphabeta/CD19-depleted stem cell transplant. The origin of the receptors is a boy under two years old with Wiskott-Aldrich syndrome, due to receive a stem cell transplant.

In this sample, this clonotype turned up many times. CDR3 amino acids: CASSSQETQYF. The CDR3 coding sequence is TGCGCCAGCAGCTCCCAAGAGACCCAGTACTTC. The chain links TRBV5-1 to TRBJ2-5; no clear D gene. The germline CDR1 and CDR2 sequences are SGHRS and YFSETQ. The CDR3 consists of 11 residues. V was cut by 3 bases and J by 1 base, with 1 base left in between.

This clonotype was picked up a small number of times. V is TRBV12-3 or TRBV12-4 and J is TRBJ1-5, with D possibly TRBD1 on 5 matching bases. Deletions cut 2 bases from V and 4 bases from J, with 18 bases between. This CDR3 spans 17 amino acids. The CDR3 reads CASSLLVVDRFNQPQHF. The CDR3 region has the DNA TGTGCCAGCAGTTTATTGGTGGTTGACAGATTTAATCAGCCCCAGCATTTT.

This clonotype was counted a few times. The chain is built from TRBV7-8 and TRBJ2-1; the match to TRBD2 covers 9 bases. The CDR3 loop spans 16 amino acids. Germline loops: CDR1 SGHVS, CDR2 FQNEAQ. V gave up 5 bases and J gave up 3 bases; unmatched junction bases: 8. CDR3 bases: TGTGCCAGCAGCCCTAGGACTAGCGACCACTACAATGAGCAGTTCTTC. Translated: CASSPRTSDHYNEQFF.

The CDR3 loop is CASSEQANTQYF. The CDR3 DNA is TGTGCCAGCAGTGAACAGGCCAATACGCAGTATTTT. The chain uses TRBV2 and TRBJ2-3; D call uncertain. The CDR3 contains 12 residues. Trimming took off 2 bases at V and 7 bases at J, with 7 bases between the two ends. Germline V gene data show CDR1 as SNHLY and CDR2 as FYNNEI.

There are a few counts of this clonotype. The chain couples TRBV28 to TRBJ2-4; D not certain. Trimming cost V 4 bases and J 0 bases, with 4 bases left between them. Germline V lookup: CDR1 MDHEN, CDR2 SYDVKM. This CDR3 is 13 amino acids long. The CDR3 coding sequence is TGTGCCAGCAGTTCTTTAGCCAAAAACATTCAGTACTTC. Its translation is CASSSLAKNIQYF.

This clonotype has only a few counts. J is TRBJ2-7 and V is TRBV9; 9 nucleotides agree with TRBD2. V trimming: 3 bases; J trimming: 2 bases; junction bases outside the gene matches: 6. Per germline, CDR1 SGDLS and CDR2 YYNGEE. CDR3 length: 15 residues. The CDR3 region has the DNA TGTGCCAGCAGCGCGGGAGCGGGAGGCCCCTACGAGCAGTACTTC. Amino acids: CASSAGAGGPYEQYF.

The CDR3 region is CASSWVPGMEETQYF. The DNA for the CDR3 is TGCGCCAGCAGCTGGGTGCCGGGAATGGAAGAGACCCAGTACTTC. The rearrangement links TRBV5-1 to TRBJ2-5; a possible D gene is TRBD2 (5 bases). The CDR3 loop spans 15 amino acids. Trimming took off 3 bases at V and 3 bases at J, with 15 bases between the two ends. Germline V lookup: CDR1 SGHRS, CDR2 YFSETQ.

This CDR3 reads CSADNPARDTQYF. CDR3 DNA: TGCAGTGCTGACAATCCTGCACGAGATACGCAGTATTTT. V and J are TRBV20-1 and TRBJ2-3, with D unresolved. V dropped 5 bases and J dropped 5 bases, with 14 bases sitting between them. The germline V gene encodes CDR1 DFQATT and CDR2 SNEGSKA (reference sequence). The CDR3 runs to 13 residues.

This sequence joins TRBV20-1 and TRBJ2-7; D is unresolved. The CDR3 sequence is 13 residues long. Germline CDR1 DFQATT, CDR2 SNEGSKA (reference sequence). V was clipped by 1 base and J by 0 bases, with 7 bases between them. CDR3 region: CSARVQSSYEQYF. In nucleotides, the CDR3 is TGCAGTGCTAGAGTTCAGAGCTCCTACGAGCAGTACTTC.

The V call is TRBV30, the J call TRBJ2-7; D unclear. Germline loops: CDR1 GTSNPN, CDR2 SVGIG (reference sequence). Trimming removed 4 bases at V and 7 bases at J, with 14 bases between. This CDR3 is 12 amino acids long. The CDR3, as DNA: TGTGCCTGGACGGACCGAATGGGGGAGCAGTACTTC. Its protein is CAWTDRMGEQYF. Supplemented by reference TRBV30 and TRBJ2-7, the full variable domain reads SQTIHQWPATLVQPVGSPLSLECTVEGTSNPNLYWYRQAAGRGLQLLFYSVGIGQISSEVPQNLSASRPQDRQFILSSKKLLLSDSGFYLCAWTDRMGEQYFGPGTRLTVT.

V is TRBV7-2 and J is TRBJ2-1; D gene uncertain. Germline CDR1 is SGHTA and CDR2 is FQGNSA. V was clipped by 6 bases and J by 12 bases, with 12 bases between them. The CDR3 consists of 11 residues. CDR3 sequence: CASSYGSTQFF. CDR3 DNA sequence: TGTGCCAGCAGTTACGGGTCAACGCAGTTCTTC.

This clonotype has only a few counts. The V call is TRBV4-2, the J call TRBJ2-1; the match to TRBD2 covers 15 bases. The CDR3 spans 21 residues. V shed 3 bases and J 0 bases; nucleotides not matched to a gene: 12. Germline CDR1 reads LGHNA; CDR2 reads YNFKEQ. The DNA for the CDR3 is TGTGCCAGCAGCCACGGGTCGGGGGGGACTAGCGGGAGGAGCTCCTACAATGAGCAGTTCTTC. It specifies CASSHGSGGTSGRSSYNEQFF.

The gene calls are TRBV28 and TRBJ2-2, with D possibly TRBD2 on 6 matching bases. The germline V gene has CDR1 MDHEN and CDR2 SYDVKM. Between the trimmed V and J ends, which lost 3 bases and 6 bases, there was a span of 8 bases. This CDR3 spans 13 amino acids. CDR3 amino acids: CASSLWGAGELFF. CDR3 in DNA: TGTGCCAGCAGTTTGTGGGGGGCCGGGGAGCTGTTTTTT.

This clonotype was found a few times. The V call is TRBV27, the J call TRBJ2-7; a weak D match, TRBD2 (6 bases). This CDR3 comprises 13 residues. V gave up 1 base and J gave up 5 bases, with 9 bases separating them. The germline CDR1 and CDR2 sequences are MNHEY and SMNVEV (reference sequence). The CDR3 loop reads CASSLWGENEQYF. The CDR3 region has the DNA TGTGCCAGCAGTTTATGGGGGGAGAACGAGCAGTACTTC.

This clonotype was observed a few times. This chain connects TRBV6-5 to TRBJ2-7, with 11 nucleotides matching TRBD2. After removal of 2 bases from V and 7 bases from J, the junction contained 10 bases not matched to a gene. Germline CDR1 reads MNHEY; CDR2 reads SVGAGI. This CDR3 is built from 16 residues. CDR3 bases: TGTGCCAGCAGTTACCGGGTAGCGGGAGGGCCTAAGGAGCAGTACTTC. Translated: CASSYRVAGGPKEQYF.

The CDR3 DNA sequence: TGCGCCAGCAGCTTGGAAGCAGGGGCGTGGACTGAAGCTTTCTTT. It specifies CASSLEAGAWTEAFF. J is TRBJ1-1 and V is TRBV5-1; possibly TRBD1 for D (6 bases). V was clipped by 0 bases and J by 5 bases, with 14 bases between them. The germline V gene encodes CDR1 SGHRS and CDR2 YFSETQ. CDR3 length: 15 amino acids.

This clonotype was found once. This chain links TRBV7-9 with TRBJ2-3; D is possibly TRBD2 (5 bases). The CDR3 has 14 residues. CDR1 and CDR2 (germline): SEHNR, FQNEAQ (reference sequence). With 8 bases removed from V and 7 bases from J, the gap between germline ends came to 19 bases. The CDR3 sequence: CASGPVGLANTQYF. DNA for the CDR3: TGTGCCAGCGGTCCCGTAGGGCTAGCAAATACGCAGTATTTT.